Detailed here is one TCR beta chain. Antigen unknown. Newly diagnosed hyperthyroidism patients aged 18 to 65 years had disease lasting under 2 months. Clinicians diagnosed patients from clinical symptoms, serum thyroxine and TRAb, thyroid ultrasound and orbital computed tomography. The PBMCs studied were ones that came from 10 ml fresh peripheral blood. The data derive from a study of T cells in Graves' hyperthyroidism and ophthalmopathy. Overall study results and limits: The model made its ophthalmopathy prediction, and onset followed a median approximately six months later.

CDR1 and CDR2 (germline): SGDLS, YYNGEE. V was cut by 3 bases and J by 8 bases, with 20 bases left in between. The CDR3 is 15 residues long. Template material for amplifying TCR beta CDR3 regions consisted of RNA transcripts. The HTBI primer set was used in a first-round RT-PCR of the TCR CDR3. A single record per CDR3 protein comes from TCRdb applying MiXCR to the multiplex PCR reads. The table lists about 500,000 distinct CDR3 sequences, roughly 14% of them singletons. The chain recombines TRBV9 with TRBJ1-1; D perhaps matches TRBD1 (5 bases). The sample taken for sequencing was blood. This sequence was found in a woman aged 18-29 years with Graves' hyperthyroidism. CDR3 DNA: TGTGCCAGCAGCGCAGGACAAGCGGGCTATTTCGAAGCTTTCTTT. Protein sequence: CASSAGQAGYFEAFF.